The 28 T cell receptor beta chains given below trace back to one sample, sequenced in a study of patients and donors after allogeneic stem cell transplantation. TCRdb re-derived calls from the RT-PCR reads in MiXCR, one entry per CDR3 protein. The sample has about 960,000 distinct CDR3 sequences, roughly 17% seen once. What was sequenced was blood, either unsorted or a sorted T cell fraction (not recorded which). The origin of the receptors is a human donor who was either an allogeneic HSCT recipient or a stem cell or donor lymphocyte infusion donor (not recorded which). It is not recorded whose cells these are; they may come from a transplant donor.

As DNA, the CDR3 is TGTGCCAGCAGCTTAAGACTAGCGGATATCTACGAGCAGTACTTC. This codes for CASSLRLADIYEQYF. The chain links TRBV13 to TRBJ2-7, with 9 bases fitting TRBD2. CDR3 length: 15 amino acids. Germline assignment: CDR1 PRHDT and CDR2 FYEKMQ (reference sequence). Trimming took 2 bases from V and 3 from J; bases not matched to a gene: 5.

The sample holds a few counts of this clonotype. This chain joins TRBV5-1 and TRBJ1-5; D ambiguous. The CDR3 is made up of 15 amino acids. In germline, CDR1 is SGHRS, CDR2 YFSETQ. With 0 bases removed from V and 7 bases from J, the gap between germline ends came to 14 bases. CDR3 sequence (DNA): TGCGCCAGCAGCTTGGAAGGGAATTCTAAGCAGCCCCAGCATTTT. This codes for CASSLEGNSKQPQHF.

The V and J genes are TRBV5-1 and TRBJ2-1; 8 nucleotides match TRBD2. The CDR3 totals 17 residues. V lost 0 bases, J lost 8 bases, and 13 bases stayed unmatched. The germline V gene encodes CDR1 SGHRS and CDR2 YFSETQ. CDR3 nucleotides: TGCGCCAGCAGCTTGGGCGCTAGCAGCGGGAGACTAGATGAGCAGTTCTTC. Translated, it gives CASSLGASSGRLDEQFF. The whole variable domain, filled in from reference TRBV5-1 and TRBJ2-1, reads KAGVTQTPRYLIKTRGQQVTLSCSPISGHRSVSWYQQTPGQGLQFLFEYFSETQRNKGNFPGRFSGRQFSNSRSEMNVSTLELGDSALYLCASSLGASSGRLDEQFFGPGTRLTVL.

CDR3: CASSLIDREGGYTF. In nucleotides, the CDR3 is TGCGCCAGCAGCTTGATAGACAGGGAAGGTGGCTACACCTTC. The V and J genes are TRBV5-1 and TRBJ1-2; 7 bases agree with TRBD1. The CDR3 runs to 14 residues. The ends lost 1 base at V and 7 bases at J; junction bases unmatched: 7. Germline V lookup: CDR1 SGHRS, CDR2 YFSETQ.

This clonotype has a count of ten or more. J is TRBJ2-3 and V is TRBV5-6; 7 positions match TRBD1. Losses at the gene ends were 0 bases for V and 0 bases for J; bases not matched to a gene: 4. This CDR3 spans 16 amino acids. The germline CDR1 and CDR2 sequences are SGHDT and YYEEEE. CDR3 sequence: CASSLDRGGSTDTQYF. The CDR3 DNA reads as TGTGCCAGCAGCTTGGACAGGGGCGGGAGCACAGATACGCAGTATTTT.

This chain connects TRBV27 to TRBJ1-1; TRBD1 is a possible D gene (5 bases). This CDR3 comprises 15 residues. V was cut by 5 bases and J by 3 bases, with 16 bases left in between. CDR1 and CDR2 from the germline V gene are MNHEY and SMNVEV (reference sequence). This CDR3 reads CASSNNRQRHTEAFF. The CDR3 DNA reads TGTGCCAGCAGTAACAACAGACAGCGACACACTGAAGCTTTCTTT.

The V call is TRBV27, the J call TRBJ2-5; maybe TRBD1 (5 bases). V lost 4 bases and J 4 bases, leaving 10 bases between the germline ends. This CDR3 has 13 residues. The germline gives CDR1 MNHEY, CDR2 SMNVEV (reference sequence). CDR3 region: CASSSSRGETQYF. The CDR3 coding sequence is TGTGCCAGCAGTTCCAGTAGGGGAGAGACCCAGTACTTC.

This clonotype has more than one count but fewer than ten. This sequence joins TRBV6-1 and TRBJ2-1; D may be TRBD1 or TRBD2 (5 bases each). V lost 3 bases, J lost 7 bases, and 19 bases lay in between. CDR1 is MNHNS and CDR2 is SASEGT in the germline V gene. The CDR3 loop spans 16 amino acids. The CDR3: CASSDVDARGTNEQFF. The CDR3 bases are TGTGCCAGCAGTGATGTGGACGCGCGAGGGACGAATGAGCAGTTCTTC.

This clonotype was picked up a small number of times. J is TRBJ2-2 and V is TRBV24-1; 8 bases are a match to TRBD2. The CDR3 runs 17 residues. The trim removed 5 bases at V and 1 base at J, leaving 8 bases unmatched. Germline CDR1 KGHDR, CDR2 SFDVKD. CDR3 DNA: TGTGCCACCAGTGTTCCTGGGCTAGCGGGGAACACCGGGGAGCTGTTTTTT. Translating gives CATSVPGLAGNTGELFF.

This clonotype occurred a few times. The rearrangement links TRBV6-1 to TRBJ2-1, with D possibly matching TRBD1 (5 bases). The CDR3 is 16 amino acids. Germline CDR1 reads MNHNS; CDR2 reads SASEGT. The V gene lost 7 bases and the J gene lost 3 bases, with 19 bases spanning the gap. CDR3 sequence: CASKRMGQVLYNEQFF. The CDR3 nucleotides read TGTGCCAGCAAAAGAATGGGGCAGGTTCTCTACAATGAGCAGTTCTTC.

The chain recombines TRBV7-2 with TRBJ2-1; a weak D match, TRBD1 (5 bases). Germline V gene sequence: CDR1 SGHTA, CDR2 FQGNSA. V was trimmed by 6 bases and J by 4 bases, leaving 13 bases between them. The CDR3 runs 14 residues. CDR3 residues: CASSQRGLYNEQFF. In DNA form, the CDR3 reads TGTGCCAGCAGTCAAAGGGGCCTTTACAATGAGCAGTTCTTC. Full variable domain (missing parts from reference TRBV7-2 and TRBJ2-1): GAGVSQSPSNKVTEKGKDVELRCDPISGHTALYWYRQSLGQGLEFLIYFQGNSAPDKSGLPSDRFSAERTGGSVSTLTIQRTQQEDSAVYLCASSQRGLYNEQFFGPGTRLTVL.

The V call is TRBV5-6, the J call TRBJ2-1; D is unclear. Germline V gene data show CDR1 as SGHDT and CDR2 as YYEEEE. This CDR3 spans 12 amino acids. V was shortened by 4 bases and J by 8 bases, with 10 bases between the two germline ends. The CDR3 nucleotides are TGTGCCAGCAGCGCGCCTCGGGATGAGCAGTTCTTC. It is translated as CASSAPRDEQFF.

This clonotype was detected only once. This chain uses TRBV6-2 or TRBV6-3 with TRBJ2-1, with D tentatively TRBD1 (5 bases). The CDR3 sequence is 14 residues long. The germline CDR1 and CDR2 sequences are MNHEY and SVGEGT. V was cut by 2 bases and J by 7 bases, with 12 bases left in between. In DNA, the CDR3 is TGTGCCAGCAGTTACGCGCAGGGAAGGAATGAGCAGTTCTTC. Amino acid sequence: CASSYAQGRNEQFF.

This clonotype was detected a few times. The CDR3 protein is CASSFQSEGSSHYNSPLHF. DNA for the CDR3: TGTGCCAGCAGTTTCCAGAGCGAGGGCTCGAGTCACTATAATTCACCCCTCCACTTT. The genes are TRBV27 and TRBJ1-6; D is uncertain. V lost 3 bases and J 3 bases, leaving 21 bases between the germline ends. There are 19 residues in the CDR3. Germline values: CDR1 MNHEY, CDR2 SMNVEV (reference sequence).

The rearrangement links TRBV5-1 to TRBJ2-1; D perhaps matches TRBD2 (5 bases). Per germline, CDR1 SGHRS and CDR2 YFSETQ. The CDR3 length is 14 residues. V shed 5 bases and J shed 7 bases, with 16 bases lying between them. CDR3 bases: TGCGCCAGCAGACTTACCCCGGACTGGAATGAGCAGTTCTTC. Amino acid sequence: CASRLTPDWNEQFF.

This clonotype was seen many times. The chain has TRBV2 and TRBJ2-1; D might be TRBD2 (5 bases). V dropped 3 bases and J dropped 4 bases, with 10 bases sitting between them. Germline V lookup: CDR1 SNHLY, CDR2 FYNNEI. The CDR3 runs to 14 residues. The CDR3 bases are TGTGCCAGCAGTGAGGACTCGTCATACAATGAGCAGTTCTTC. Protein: CASSEDSSYNEQFF.

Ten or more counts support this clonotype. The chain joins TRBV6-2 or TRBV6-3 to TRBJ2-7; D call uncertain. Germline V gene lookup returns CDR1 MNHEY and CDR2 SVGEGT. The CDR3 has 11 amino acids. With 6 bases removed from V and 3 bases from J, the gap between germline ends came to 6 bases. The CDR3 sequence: CASRDLYEQYF. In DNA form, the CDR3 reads TGTGCCAGCAGGGATCTCTACGAGCAGTACTTC.

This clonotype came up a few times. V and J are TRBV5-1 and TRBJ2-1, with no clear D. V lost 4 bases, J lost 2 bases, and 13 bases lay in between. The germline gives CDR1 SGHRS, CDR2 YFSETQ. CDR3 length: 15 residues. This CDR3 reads CASSTDISTYNEQFF. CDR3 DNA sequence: TGCGCCAGCAGCACCGACATCAGCACCTACAATGAGCAGTTCTTC.

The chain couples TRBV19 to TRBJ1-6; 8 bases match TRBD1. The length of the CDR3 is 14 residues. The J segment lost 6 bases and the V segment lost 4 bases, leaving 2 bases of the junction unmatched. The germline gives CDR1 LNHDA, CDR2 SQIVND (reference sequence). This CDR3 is CASSSRGLNSPLHF. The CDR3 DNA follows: TGTGCCAGTAGTAGCAGGGGGCTTAATTCACCCCTCCACTTT.

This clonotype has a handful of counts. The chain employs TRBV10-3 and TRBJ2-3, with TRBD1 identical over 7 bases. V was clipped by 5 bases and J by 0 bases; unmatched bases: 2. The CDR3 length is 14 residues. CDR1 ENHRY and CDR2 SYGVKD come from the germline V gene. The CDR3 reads CAISTGVSTDTQYF. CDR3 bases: TGTGCCATCAGTACAGGGGTTAGCACAGATACGCAGTATTTT.

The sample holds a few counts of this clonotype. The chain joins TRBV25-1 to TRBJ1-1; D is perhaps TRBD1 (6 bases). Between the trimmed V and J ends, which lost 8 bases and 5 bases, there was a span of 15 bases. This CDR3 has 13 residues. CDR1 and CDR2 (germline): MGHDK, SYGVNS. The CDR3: CASGRGVGTEAFF. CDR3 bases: TGTGCCAGCGGCAGGGGTGTGGGTACTGAAGCTTTCTTT.

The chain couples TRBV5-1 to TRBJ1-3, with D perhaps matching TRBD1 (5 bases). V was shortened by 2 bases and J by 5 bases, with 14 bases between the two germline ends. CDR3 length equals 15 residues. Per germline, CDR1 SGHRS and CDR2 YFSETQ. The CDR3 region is CASSFTGGRRNTIYF. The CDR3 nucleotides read TGCGCCAGCAGCTTTACAGGTGGCCGACGAAACACCATATATTTT.

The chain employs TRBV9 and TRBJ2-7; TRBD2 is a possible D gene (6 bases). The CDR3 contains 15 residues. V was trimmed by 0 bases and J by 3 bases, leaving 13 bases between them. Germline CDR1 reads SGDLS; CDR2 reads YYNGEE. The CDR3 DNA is TGTGCCAGCAGCGTAGGGAGCAGGAGGGTCTACGAGCAGTACTTC. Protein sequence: CASSVGSRRVYEQYF.

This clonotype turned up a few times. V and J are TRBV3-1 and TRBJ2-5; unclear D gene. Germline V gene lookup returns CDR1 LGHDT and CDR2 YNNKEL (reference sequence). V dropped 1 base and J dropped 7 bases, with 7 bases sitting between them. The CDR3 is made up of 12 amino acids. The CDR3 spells CASSQGYGTQYF. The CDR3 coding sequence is TGTGCCAGCAGCCAAGGTTATGGGACCCAGTACTTC.

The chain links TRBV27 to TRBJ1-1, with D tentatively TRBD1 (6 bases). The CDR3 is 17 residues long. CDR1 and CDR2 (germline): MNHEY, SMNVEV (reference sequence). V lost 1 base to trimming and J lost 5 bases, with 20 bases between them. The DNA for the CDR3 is TGTGCCAGCAGTTTATACTCTCCCGAAGGGGGTGGTACTGAAGCTTTCTTT. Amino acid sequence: CASSLYSPEGGGTEAFF.

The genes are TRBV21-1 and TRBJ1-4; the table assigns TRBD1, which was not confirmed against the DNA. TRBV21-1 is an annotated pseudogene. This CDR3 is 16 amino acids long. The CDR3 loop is CASSRGTGETNEKLFF. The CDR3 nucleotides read TGTGCCAGCAGCCGAGGGACAGGGGAGACTAATGAAAAACTGTTTTTT.

DNA for the CDR3: TGTGCCAGCAGCCAAGATGGAGGCAGGGAAAACACCATATATTTT. Its translation is CASSQDGGRENTIYF. The chain recombines TRBV3-1 with TRBJ1-3, with a possible D match to TRBD1 (5 bases). V dropped 0 bases and J dropped 6 bases, with 12 bases sitting between them. The CDR3 is made up of 15 amino acids. Germline CDR1 reads LGHDT; CDR2 reads YNNKEL (reference sequence).

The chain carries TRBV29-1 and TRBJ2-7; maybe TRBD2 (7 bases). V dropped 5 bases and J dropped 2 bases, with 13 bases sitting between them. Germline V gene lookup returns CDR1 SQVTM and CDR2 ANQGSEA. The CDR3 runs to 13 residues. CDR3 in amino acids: CSVSQGTTYEQYF. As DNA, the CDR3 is TGCAGCGTTTCTCAGGGGACTACCTACGAGCAGTACTTC.